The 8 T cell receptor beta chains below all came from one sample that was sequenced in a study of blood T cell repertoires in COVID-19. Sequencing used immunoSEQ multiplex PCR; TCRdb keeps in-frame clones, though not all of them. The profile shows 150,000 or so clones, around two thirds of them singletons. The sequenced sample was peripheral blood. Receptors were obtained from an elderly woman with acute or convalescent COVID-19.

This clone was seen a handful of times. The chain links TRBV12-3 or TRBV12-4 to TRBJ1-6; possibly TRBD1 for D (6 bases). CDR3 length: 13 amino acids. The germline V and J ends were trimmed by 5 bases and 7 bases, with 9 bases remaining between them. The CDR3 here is CASSITGNSPLHF. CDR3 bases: TGTGCCAGCAGTATTACAGGGAATTCACCCCTCCACTTT.

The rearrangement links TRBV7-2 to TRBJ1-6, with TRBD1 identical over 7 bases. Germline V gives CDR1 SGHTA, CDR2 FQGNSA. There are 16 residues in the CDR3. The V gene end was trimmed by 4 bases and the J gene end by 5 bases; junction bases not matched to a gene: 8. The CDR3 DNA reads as TGTGCCAGCAGCTCCAACAGGGGTAGGGATAATTCACCCCTCCACTTT. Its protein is CASSSNRGRDNSPLHF.

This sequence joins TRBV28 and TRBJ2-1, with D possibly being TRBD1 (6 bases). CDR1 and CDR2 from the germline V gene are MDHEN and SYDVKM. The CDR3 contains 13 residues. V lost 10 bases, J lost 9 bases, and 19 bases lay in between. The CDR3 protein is CAIRDTSSGEQFF. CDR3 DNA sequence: TGTGCCATCCGGGACACATCTTCAGGTGAGCAGTTCTTC.

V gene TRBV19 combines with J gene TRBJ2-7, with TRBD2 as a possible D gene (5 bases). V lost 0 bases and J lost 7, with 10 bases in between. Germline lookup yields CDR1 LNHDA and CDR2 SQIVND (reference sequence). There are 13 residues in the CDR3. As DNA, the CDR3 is TGTGCCAGTAGTATAGAGGACCGGACTGAGCAGTACTTC. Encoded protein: CASSIEDRTEQYF.

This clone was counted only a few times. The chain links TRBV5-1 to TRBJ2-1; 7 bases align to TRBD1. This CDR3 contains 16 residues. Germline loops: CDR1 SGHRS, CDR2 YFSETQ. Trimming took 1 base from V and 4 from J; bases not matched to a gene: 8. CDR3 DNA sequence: TGCGCCAGCAGCTTGCTCACAGGGGCGGATTACAATGAGCAGTTCTTC. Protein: CASSLLTGADYNEQFF.

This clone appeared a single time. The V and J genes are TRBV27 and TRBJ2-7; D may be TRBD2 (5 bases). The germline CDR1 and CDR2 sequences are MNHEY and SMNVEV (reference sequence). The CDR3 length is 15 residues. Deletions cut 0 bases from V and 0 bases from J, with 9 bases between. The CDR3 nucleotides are TGTGCCAGCAGTTTATCTGCGGAGGTCTCCTACGAGCAGTACTTC. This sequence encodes CASSLSAEVSYEQYF.

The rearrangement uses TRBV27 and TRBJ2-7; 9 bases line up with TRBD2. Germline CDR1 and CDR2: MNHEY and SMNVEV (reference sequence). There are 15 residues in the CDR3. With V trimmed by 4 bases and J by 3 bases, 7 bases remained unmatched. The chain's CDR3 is CASSSSSGASYEQYF. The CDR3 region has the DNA TGTGCCAGCAGTTCCTCTAGCGGGGCTAGCTACGAGCAGTACTTC.

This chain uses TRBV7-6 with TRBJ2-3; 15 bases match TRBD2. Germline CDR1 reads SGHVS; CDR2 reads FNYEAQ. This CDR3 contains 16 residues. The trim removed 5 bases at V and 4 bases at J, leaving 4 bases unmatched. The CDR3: CASSRTSGRASDTQYF. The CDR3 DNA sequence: TGTGCCAGCAGCCGGACTAGCGGGAGGGCCTCAGATACGCAGTATTTT.